This passage covers 14 T cell receptor beta chains from one sample sequenced in a study of blood T cell repertoires in COVID-19. Assay: immunoSEQ multiplex PCR; the TCRdb copy retains only in-frame clones and omits some. Among some 97,000 clones, roughly 87% were seen once, and the ten largest hold 7% to 9.5%. Sample: peripheral blood. These receptors were obtained from a man aged 30 to 45 in a cohort sampled during active COVID-19.

V and J are TRBV7-7 and TRBJ2-3, with D possibly TRBD1 on 6 matching bases. The CDR3 runs 15 residues. Germline CDR1 SSHAT, CDR2 FNYEAQ (reference sequence). V lost 4 bases, J lost 4 bases, and 15 bases lay in between. CDR3 sequence (DNA): TGTGCCAGCAGCTCGACAGGTACACTGGCAGATACGCAGTATTTT. Encoded protein: CASSSTGTLADTQYF.

This clone showed up just a few times. The genes are TRBV5-4 and TRBJ2-7; 8 bases fit TRBD1. Germline V gives CDR1 SGHNT, CDR2 YYREEE (reference sequence). This CDR3 comprises 13 residues. V shed 2 bases and J 6 bases; nucleotides not matched to a gene: 4. This CDR3 reads CASSFPQGGEQYF. CDR3 nucleotides: TGTGCCAGCAGCTTTCCACAGGGGGGCGAGCAGTACTTC.

The chain carries TRBV15 and TRBJ2-3; the D gene is possibly TRBD1 (6 bases). CDR3 size: 17 residues. The germline gives CDR1 LNHNV, CDR2 YYDKDF (reference sequence). V lost 0 bases, J lost 4 bases, and 17 bases lay in between. The CDR3 nucleotides read TGTGCCACCAGCAGAGAGGGGTTAGTAGGGGGTGCAGATACGCAGTATTTT. Translated, it gives CATSREGLVGGADTQYF.

V gene TRBV10-2 combines with J gene TRBJ2-7; TRBD1 aligns across 7 bases. The CDR3 is 20 amino acids. The germline V gene has CDR1 WSHSY and CDR2 SAAADI. V gave up 6 bases and J gave up 0 bases; unmatched junction bases: 23. CDR3 coding DNA: TGCGCCAGCAGCGGCTCCGCAACGGGACAGCGAACGACCCTCTCCTACGAGCAGTACTTC. It yields the protein CASSGSATGQRTTLSYEQYF.

The chain couples TRBV4-1 to TRBJ2-2; 8 bases line up with TRBD1. CDR1 is MGHRA, CDR2 YSYEKL, per germline. V lost 4 bases and J lost 4; bases outside the gene matches: 11. CDR3 size: 17 residues. CDR3: CASSLGQGASGTGELFF. In DNA, the CDR3 is TGCGCCAGCAGCCTAGGGCAGGGGGCGAGCGGCACCGGGGAGCTGTTTTTT.

The chain carries TRBV6-5 and TRBJ1-1, with D hard to call. The germline V and J ends were trimmed by 6 bases and 2 bases, with 16 bases remaining between them. CDR1 and CDR2 (germline): MNHEY, SVGAGI. This CDR3 contains 15 residues. In nucleotides, the CDR3 is TGTGCCAGCAGCCCCTCACGACTGGGTAACACTGAAGCTTTCTTT. As protein: CASSPSRLGNTEAFF.

The J gene is TRBJ2-2, the V gene TRBV3-1 (or the pseudogene TRBV3-2), with a tentative D call TRBD1 (7 bases). V shed 4 bases and J shed 1 base, with 19 bases lying between them. The CDR3 runs to 18 residues. From germline, CDR1 is LGHDT and CDR2 YNNKEL (reference sequence). CDR3 sequence (DNA): TGTGCCAGCAGCCCGCTAACTAGCCAGGGGGGGAACACCGGGGAGCTGTTTTTT. This translates into CASSPLTSQGGNTGELFF.

The rearrangement uses TRBV9 and TRBJ2-3, with D maybe TRBD1 (6 bases). Looked up from germline, CDR1 is SGDLS and CDR2 is YYNGEE. This CDR3 is built from 14 residues. Trimming removed 1 base at V and 4 bases at J, with 10 bases between. The CDR3: CASSVRQVPDTQYF. For the CDR3, the DNA is TGTGCCAGCAGCGTAAGACAGGTACCAGATACGCAGTATTTT.

The chain carries TRBV19 and TRBJ1-5; 7 bases are shared with TRBD1. This CDR3 has 17 residues. Germline loops: CDR1 LNHDA, CDR2 SQIVND (reference sequence). J gave up 2 bases and V 4 bases, and 11 bases lay outside the gene matches. CDR3 DNA sequence: TGTGCCAGTAGTAACGCGGACAGGAGAGGGGGCAATCAGCCCCAGCATTTT. Residues: CASSNADRRGGNQPQHF.

The genes are TRBV6-5 and TRBJ2-7; D is possibly TRBD1 (5 bases). The V gene's germline CDR1 is MNHEY and CDR2 SVGAGI. CDR3 length: 13 amino acids. The V and J ends lost 2 bases and 7 bases respectively, with 12 bases between them. In DNA, the CDR3 is TGTGCCAGCAGTTACGACCCTGCAGGGGAGCAGTACTTC. It codes for CASSYDPAGEQYF.

The chain carries TRBV9 and TRBJ1-2, with TRBD1 matching over 7 bases. The ends lost 0 bases at V and 2 bases at J; junction bases unmatched: 7. Germline V gene sequence: CDR1 SGDLS, CDR2 YYNGEE. This CDR3 is built from 16 residues. The CDR3 here is CASSVGPAGGNYGYTF. DNA of the CDR3: TGTGCCAGCAGCGTAGGCCCCGCAGGGGGAAACTATGGCTACACCTTC.

The chain joins TRBV30 to TRBJ2-3; D unresolved. The CDR3 contains 13 residues. Trimming removed 0 bases from V and 1 base from J, with 5 bases in between. Germline V gives CDR1 GTSNPN, CDR2 SVGIG (reference sequence). The chain's CDR3 is CAWSVSGTDTQYF. The CDR3 DNA reads TGTGCCTGGAGTGTGAGCGGCACAGATACGCAGTATTTT.

This clone was picked up one time. The chain employs TRBV5-1 and TRBJ2-2; 7 bases align to TRBD1. Germline V gene lookup returns CDR1 SGHRS and CDR2 YFSETQ. CDR3 length: 14 residues. Germline trimming cut 0 bases from V and 6 bases from J; bases unmatched to any gene: 2. CDR3 nucleotide sequence: TGCGCCAGCAGCTTGGGACAGGGTCCCGGGGAGCTGTTTTTT. Protein sequence: CASSLGQGPGELFF.

The chain has TRBV5-4 and TRBJ2-2; 11 bases match TRBD1. Germline CDR1 and CDR2: SGHNT and YYREEE (reference sequence). V lost 4 bases to trimming and J lost 4 bases; unmatched junction nucleotides: 9. The CDR3 spans 17 residues. CDR3 protein: CASSPGQGASLTGELFF. The CDR3 region has the DNA TGTGCCAGCAGCCCTGGACAGGGGGCATCCCTCACCGGGGAGCTGTTTTTT.